The source of this T cell receptor (beta chain) is a study of blood T cells in healthy people across ages. There are 16 residues in the CDR3. Trimming took 2 bases from V and 0 from J; bases not matched to a gene: 5. Looked up from germline, CDR1 is SGHTA and CDR2 is FQGNSA. Primers used in a second PCR of roughly 6 to 12 cycles were a sample-barcoded 5' primer and a J-beta primer mix. Every sample gave at least 2.5 million paired-end reads containing CDR3. One entry per CDR3 protein results from TCRdb running MiXCR on the 5' RACE reads. Here the sample spans 1.6 million or so distinct CDR3 sequences, roughly 32% being singletons. This clonotype has a handful of counts.

The sequence was collected from a woman aged 25 to 39 in good health. The sample consisted of blood. The rearrangement links TRBV7-2 to TRBJ1-1; 8 nucleotides align to TRBD1. The chain's CDR3 is CASSLRQGILNTEAFF. For the CDR3, the DNA is TGTGCCAGCAGCTTACGACAGGGGATCCTGAACACTGAAGCTTTCTTT.